Listed below are T cell receptor beta chains from one sample, sequenced in a study of early T cells in non-severe SARS-CoV-2 infection. MiXCR, run by TCRdb on the 5' RACE reads, gives a single entry per CDR3 protein. The data contain roughly 99,000 distinct CDR3 sequences, approximately 12% of them singletons. The sample comprised whole blood. The receptors were sampled from an adult who was a healthcare worker with PCR-confirmed SARS-CoV-2 infection or an uninfected control (not recorded which). CDR3s include the opening cysteine and the closing phenylalanine or tryptophan. Fields, in order: V gene, J gene, D gene, clone size, CDR3 protein, CDR3 DNA. A D gene is named only where the DNA matches it firmly. The size entry is marked missing in some rows and otherwise reads once, few, many or a size class.

V gene: TRBV13; J gene: TRBJ2-5; D gene: TRBD2; clone size: -; CDR3 protein: CASNSDGREMETQYF; CDR3 DNA: TGTGCCAGCAACTCAGACGGGAGGGAAATGGAGACCCAGTACTTC
V gene: TRBV7-2; J gene: TRBJ2-6; D gene: TRBD1; clone size: many; CDR3 protein: CASSFSPTGTGNSGANVLTF; CDR3 DNA: TGTGCCAGCAGCTTTTCCCCAACCGGGACAGGGAACTCTGGGGCCAACGTCCTGACTTTC
V gene: TRBV4-1; J gene: TRBJ2-7; D gene: TRBD2; clone size: many; CDR3 protein: CASSQDLAGEDEQYF; CDR3 DNA: TGCGCCAGCAGCCAAGATCTAGCGGGAGAAGACGAGCAGTACTTC
V gene: TRBV7-9; J gene: TRBJ2-7; D gene: -; clone size: -; CDR3 protein: CASSLEGHSYEQYF; CDR3 DNA: TGTGCCAGCAGCTTAGAGGGCCACTCCTACGAGCAGTACTTC
V gene: TRBV5-1; J gene: TRBJ2-1; D gene: -; clone size: few; CDR3 protein: CASRILALGDEQFF; CDR3 DNA: TGCGCCAGCAGGATTCTAGCGTTAGGGGATGAGCAGTTCTTC
V gene: TRBV29-1; J gene: TRBJ2-1; D gene: -; clone size: few; CDR3 protein: CSGGLESNEQFF; CDR3 DNA: TGCAGCGGCGGACTGGAAAGCAATGAGCAGTTCTTC
V gene: TRBV7-9; J gene: TRBJ2-3; D gene: -; clone size: few; CDR3 protein: CASSRGELNTQYF; CDR3 DNA: TGTGCCAGCAGCCGAGGAGAACTGAATACGCAGTATTTT
V gene: TRBV5-1; J gene: TRBJ2-2; D gene: -; clone size: -; CDR3 protein: CASSRRTQNTGELFF; CDR3 DNA: TGCGCCAGCAGCCGGAGGACTCAGAACACCGGGGAGCTGTTTTTT
V gene: TRBV9; J gene: TRBJ2-3; D gene: TRBD2; clone size: many; CDR3 protein: CASSDSSGRSADTQYF; CDR3 DNA: TGTGCCAGCAGCGACTCTAGCGGGAGATCTGCTGATACGCAGTATTTT
V gene: TRBV5-6; J gene: TRBJ2-2; D gene: TRBD2; clone size: -; CDR3 protein: CASGLAGVSGELFF; CDR3 DNA: TGTGCCAGCGGCCTAGCGGGAGTATCCGGGGAGCTGTTTTTT
V gene: TRBV20-1; J gene: TRBJ2-1; D gene: TRBD2; clone size: -; CDR3 protein: CSAYPTSGRAYNEQFF; CDR3 DNA: TGCAGTGCTTACCCAACTAGCGGGAGGGCCTACAATGAGCAGTTCTTC
V gene: TRBV23-1; J gene: TRBJ2-4; D gene: -; clone size: -; CDR3 protein: CASLSLSRTYEAKNIQYF; CDR3 DNA: TGCGCCAGCCTCTCCCTATCGCGAACCTATGAGGCCAAAAACATTCAGTACTTC
V gene: TRBV7-7; J gene: TRBJ2-3; D gene: -; clone size: few; CDR3 protein: CASSLGRGTSTDTQYF; CDR3 DNA: TGTGCCAGCAGCTTAGGGCGGGGTACTAGCACAGATACGCAGTATTTT
V gene: TRBV28; J gene: TRBJ2-1; D gene: -; clone size: few; CDR3 protein: CASRTDREQFF; CDR3 DNA: TGTGCCAGCAGGACCGACCGGGAGCAGTTCTTC
V gene: TRBV7-8; J gene: TRBJ2-7; D gene: -; clone size: -; CDR3 protein: CASSLRGAGYEQYF; CDR3 DNA: TGTGCCAGCAGCTTACGCGGGGCGGGCTACGAGCAGTACTTC
V gene: TRBV4-1; J gene: TRBJ2-6; D gene: -; clone size: few; CDR3 protein: CASSQEQGSGANVLTF; CDR3 DNA: TGCGCCAGCAGCCAAGAACAGGGCTCTGGGGCCAACGTCCTGACTTTC
V gene: TRBV30; J gene: TRBJ1-1; D gene: -; clone size: -; CDR3 protein: CAWRNDGTISFF; CDR3 DNA: TGTGCCTGGAGGAACGACGGGACAATTTCTTTCTTT
V gene: TRBV9; J gene: TRBJ2-7; D gene: TRBD1; clone size: -; CDR3 protein: CASSVTGVSEQYF; CDR3 DNA: TGTGCCAGCAGCGTAACAGGGGTGAGCGAGCAGTACTTC
V gene: TRBV7-2; J gene: TRBJ2-3; D gene: TRBD2; clone size: few; CDR3 protein: CASSAPYALLAGDDTQYF; CDR3 DNA: TGTGCCAGCAGCGCACCCTACGCCCTTCTAGCGGGAGACGATACGCAGTATTTT
V gene: TRBV2; J gene: TRBJ1-5; D gene: -; clone size: -; CDR3 protein: CASALRGQPQHF; CDR3 DNA: TGTGCCAGCGCACTGCGGGGTCAGCCCCAGCATTTT